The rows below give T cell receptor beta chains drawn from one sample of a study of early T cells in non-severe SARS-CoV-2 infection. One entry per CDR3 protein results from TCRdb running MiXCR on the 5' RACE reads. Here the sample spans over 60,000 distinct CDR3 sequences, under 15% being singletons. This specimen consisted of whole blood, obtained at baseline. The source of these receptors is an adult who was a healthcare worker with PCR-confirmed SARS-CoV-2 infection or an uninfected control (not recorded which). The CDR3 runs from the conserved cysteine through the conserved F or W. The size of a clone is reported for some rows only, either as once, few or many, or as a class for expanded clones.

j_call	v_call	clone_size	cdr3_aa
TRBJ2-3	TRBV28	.	CASSLWQLTDTQYF
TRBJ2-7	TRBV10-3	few	CAISDKAYEQYF
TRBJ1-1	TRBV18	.	CASSEGTTRRAFF
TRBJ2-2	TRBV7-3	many	CASSAGQGRNTGELFF
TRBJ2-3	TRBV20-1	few	CSARDGPITDTQYF
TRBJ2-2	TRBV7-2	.	CASSLGGHDTGELFF
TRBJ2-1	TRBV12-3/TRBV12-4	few	CASSTSGGAKGNEQFF
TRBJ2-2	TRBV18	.	CASSPEITGELFF
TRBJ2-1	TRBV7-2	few	CASSRRDEQFF
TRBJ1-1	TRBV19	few	CASSTRGGWMNTEAFF
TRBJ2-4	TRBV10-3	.	CAISATLAKNIRYF
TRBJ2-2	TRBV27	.	CASSWRGLNTGELFF
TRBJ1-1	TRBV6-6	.	CASSYGGVGTEAFF
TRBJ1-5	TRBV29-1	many	CSVADRVNQPQHF
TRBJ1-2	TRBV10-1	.	CASSENRFYGYTF
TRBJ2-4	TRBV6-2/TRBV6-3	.	CASRNDRRLAKNIQYF
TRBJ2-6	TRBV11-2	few	CASSFQGSGANVLTF
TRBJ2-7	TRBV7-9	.	CASSLRDSSYEQYF
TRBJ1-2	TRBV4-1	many	CASSQDNYGYTF
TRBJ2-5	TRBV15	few	CATSLRGTSVLQETQYF